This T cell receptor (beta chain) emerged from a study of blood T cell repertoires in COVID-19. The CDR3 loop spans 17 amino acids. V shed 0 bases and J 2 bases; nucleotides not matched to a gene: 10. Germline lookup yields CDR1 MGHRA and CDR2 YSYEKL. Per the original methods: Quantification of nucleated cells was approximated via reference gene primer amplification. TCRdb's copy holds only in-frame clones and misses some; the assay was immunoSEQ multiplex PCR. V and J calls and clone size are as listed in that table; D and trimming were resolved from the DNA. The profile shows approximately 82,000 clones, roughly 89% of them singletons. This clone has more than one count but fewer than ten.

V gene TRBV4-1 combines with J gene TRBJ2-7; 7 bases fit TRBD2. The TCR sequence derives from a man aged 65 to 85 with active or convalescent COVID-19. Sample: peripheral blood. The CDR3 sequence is CASSQEAVPSGAYEQYF. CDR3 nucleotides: TGCGCCAGCAGCCAAGAAGCTGTGCCTAGCGGAGCCTACGAGCAGTACTTC.